This record looks at one TCR beta chain sequence and its context. The data belong to a study of blood T cell repertoires in COVID-19. On the study more broadly: The United States, Italy and Spain supplied acute and convalescent COVID-19 samples. T cells, B-cell-depleted T cells, or PBMCs provided the cDNA or gDNA that served as material.

Original data processing: Estimation of nucleated cell counts relied on the amplification of reference gene primers. TCRdb's table, derived via immunoSEQ multiplex PCR, lists solely in-frame clones and lacks some. That table gives V, J and clone size, and the DNA gave D and trimming. The data contain about 88,000 clones, roughly 90% of them singletons. The clonotype comes from a man in his sixties with acute or convalescent COVID-19. Sequenced sample: peripheral blood.

This chain's CDR3 is CSARSHFEAFF. In nucleotides, the CDR3 is TGCAGTGCTAGAAGCCATTTCGAGGCTTTCTTT. The V call is TRBV20-1, the J call TRBJ1-1; unclear D gene. V was pared by 2 bases and J by 11 bases, with 12 bases between. Germline values: CDR1 DFQATT, CDR2 SNEGSKA (reference sequence). The length of the CDR3 is 11 residues.